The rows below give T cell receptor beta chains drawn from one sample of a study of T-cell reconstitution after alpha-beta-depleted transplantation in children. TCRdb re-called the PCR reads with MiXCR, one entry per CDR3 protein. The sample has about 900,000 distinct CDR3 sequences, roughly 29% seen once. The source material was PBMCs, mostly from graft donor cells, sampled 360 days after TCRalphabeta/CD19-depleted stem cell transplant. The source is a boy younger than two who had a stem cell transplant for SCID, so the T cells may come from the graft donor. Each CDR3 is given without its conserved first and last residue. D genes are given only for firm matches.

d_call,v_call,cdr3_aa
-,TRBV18,ASSPQGPSSYNEQF
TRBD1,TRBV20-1,SATGTGTPDYGYT
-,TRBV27,ASSLGGVASGANVLT
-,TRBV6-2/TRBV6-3,ASSYSGKRSNQPQH
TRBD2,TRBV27,ASSPLGSGGPQETQY
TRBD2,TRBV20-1,SARSSGDEQY
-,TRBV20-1,SASPDWGVRTGELF
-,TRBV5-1,ASSLVQVAGDTQY
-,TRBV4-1,ASSQGQYQETQY
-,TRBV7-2,ASSLDGGKTQY
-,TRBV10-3,AISRTSTDTQY
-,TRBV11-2,ASSLGTGGPIYNEQF
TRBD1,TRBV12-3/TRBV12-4,ASSPYPQGQAYNEQF
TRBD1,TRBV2,ASSDRGNQHTEAF
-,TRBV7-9,ASSLQETKSPLH
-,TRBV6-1,ASSDPRDGSREKLF
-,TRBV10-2,ASTKGGGRDEQF
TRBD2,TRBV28,ASTASGGAAETQY
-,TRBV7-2,ASSLVPGSNQPQH
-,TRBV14,ASSQRTPGPAEQF
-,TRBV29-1,SVEGLQERGSTEAF
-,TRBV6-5,ASSYLDRAEAF
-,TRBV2,ASAGWATNEQF
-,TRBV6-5,ASSYRGRLYRPDTQY
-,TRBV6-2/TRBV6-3,ASSYSLGRGRRGSYNEQF
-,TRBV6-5,ASSYGESNEQF
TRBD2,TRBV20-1,SARGDRTSQDTQY
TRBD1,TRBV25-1,ASSEWGTGESSYEQY
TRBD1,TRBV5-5,ASNGQGGIYEQY
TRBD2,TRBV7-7,ASSRGGSNNEQF
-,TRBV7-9,ASSLGSQGQPQH
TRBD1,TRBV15,ATSRDSGQGHEKLF
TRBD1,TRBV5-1,ASSLQGRTVAKNIQY
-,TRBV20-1,SASPPDLFYEQY
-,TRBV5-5,ASSNVGLDYEQY
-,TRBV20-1,SVKLGLYEQY
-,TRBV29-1,SVAGLSLNTEAF